This passage covers 29 T cell receptor beta chains from one sample sequenced in a study of T cell responses to AZD1222 COVID-19 vaccine. TCRdb's table, derived via immunoSEQ multiplex PCR, lists solely in-frame clones and lacks some. The sample lists 120,000 to 150,000 clones; roughly 90% were seen once. This sample comprised peripheral blood, obtained on day 0 of AZD1222 vaccination. These receptors came from an adult in good health.

The chain uses TRBV15 and TRBJ2-3; TRBD2 is a possible D gene (5 bases). CDR1 is LNHNV and CDR2 is YYDKDF in the germline V gene (reference sequence). V was pared by 3 bases and J by 2 bases, with 18 bases between. This CDR3 has 17 residues. The CDR3 reads CATSSTLALDFTDTQYF. Written as DNA, the CDR3 is TGTGCCACCAGCAGCACCCTCGCACTAGACTTCACAGATACGCAGTATTTT.

The chain uses TRBV19 and TRBJ2-7; 8 bases map to TRBD2. The V gene end was trimmed by 3 bases and the J gene end by 2 bases; junction bases not matched to a gene: 3. The CDR3 spans 14 residues. Germline lookup yields CDR1 LNHDA and CDR2 SQIVND (reference sequence). The CDR3 DNA sequence: TGTGCCAGTAGTATCGGGCGGGGGGCCTACGAGCAGTACTTC. Translated: CASSIGRGAYEQYF.

This clone was observed once. The chain carries TRBV5-1 and TRBJ1-1; TRBD1 agrees at 10 bases. The CDR3 totals 15 residues. V was clipped by 4 bases and J by 4 bases; unmatched bases: 7. Germline-derived CDR1 and CDR2 are SGHRS and YFSETQ. CDR3 DNA sequence: TGCGCCAGCAGCCCCCGACAGGGGGCAGGCACTGAAGCTTTCTTT. It translates to CASSPRQGAGTEAFF.

The chain joins TRBV4-1 to TRBJ2-4, with no clear D. Per the germline V gene, CDR1 is MGHRA and CDR2 is YSYEKL. V was cut by 5 bases and J by 0 bases, with 11 bases left in between. The CDR3 is 15 amino acids. The CDR3 DNA reads TGCGCCAGCAGCGCCCTATATTTAGCCAAAAACATTCAGTACTTC. It encodes CASSALYLAKNIQYF.

The CDR3 here is CSVDRTSGSTDTQYF. The DNA for the CDR3 is TGCAGCGTTGATAGGACTAGCGGTAGCACAGATACGCAGTATTTT. The chain joins TRBV29-1 to TRBJ2-3; 10 bases are a match to TRBD2. The CDR3 runs 15 residues. The germline gives CDR1 SQVTM, CDR2 ANQGSEA. V lost 3 bases and J lost 0; bases outside the gene matches: 3.

The chain employs TRBV5-6 and TRBJ1-5, with D hard to call. There are 12 residues in the CDR3. The V and J ends lost 2 bases and 3 bases respectively, with 3 bases between them. Germline V gene data show CDR1 as SGHDT and CDR2 as YYEEEE. DNA for the CDR3: TGTGCCAGCAGCTTCCTCAATCAGCCCCAGCATTTT. This codes for CASSFLNQPQHF.

The V call is TRBV6-5, the J call TRBJ1-5, with 12 bases aligning to TRBD1. This CDR3 has 15 amino acids. Germline CDR1 and CDR2: MNHEY and SVGAGI. V was pared by 6 bases and J by 6 bases, with 6 bases of the junction left unmatched. In DNA, the CDR3 is TGTGCCAGCAGCTCGGGACAGGGGGCAATTCAGCCCCAGCATTTT. Protein: CASSSGQGAIQPQHF.

This chain uses TRBV5-1 with TRBJ1-1; D is undetermined. Germline assignment: CDR1 SGHRS and CDR2 YFSETQ. The CDR3 covers 16 residues. V lost 2 bases and J lost 0, with 14 bases in between. The CDR3 DNA follows: TGCGCCAGCAGCTTTTCGGTACGGGCCCTGAACACTGAAGCTTTCTTT. Its translation: CASSFSVRALNTEAFF. The full variable domain, with the rest looked up from reference TRBV5-1 and TRBJ1-1, is KAGVTQTPRYLIKTRGQQVTLSCSPISGHRSVSWYQQTPGQGLQFLFEYFSETQRNKGNFPGRFSGRQFSNSRSEMNVSTLELGDSALYLCASSFSVRALNTEAFFGQGTRLTVV.

V is TRBV2 and J is TRBJ2-3, with 8 bases that match TRBD2. The CDR3 is 17 amino acids. The J segment lost 4 bases and the V segment lost 5 bases, leaving 14 bases of the junction unmatched. Germline V gene data show CDR1 as SNHLY and CDR2 as FYNNEI. The CDR3 DNA reads as TGTGCCAGCAGTAACCCCCGGGAGGGGAGGGTTTCAGATACGCAGTATTTT. Protein: CASSNPREGRVSDTQYF. Complete variable domain (other parts from reference TRBV2 and TRBJ2-3): EPEVTQTPSHQVTQMGQEVILRCVPISNHLYFYWYRQILGQKVEFLVSFYNNEISEKSEIFDDQFSVERPDGSNFTLKIRSTKLEDSAMYFCASSNPREGRVSDTQYFGPGTRLTVL.

This rearrangement joins TRBV28 to TRBJ1-1; no reliable D call. Germline CDR1 reads MDHEN; CDR2 reads SYDVKM. V lost 3 bases and J 0 bases, leaving 2 bases between the germline ends. The CDR3 extends over 12 amino acids. Written as DNA, the CDR3 is TGTGCCAGCAGTTTCCTGAACACTGAAGCTTTCTTT. Its protein is CASSFLNTEAFF.

The CDR3, as DNA: TGTGCCAGTAGTCGGAGTTGGAGGACAGGGGCCCCCGGGGAGCAGTACTTC. This codes for CASSRSWRTGAPGEQYF. V usage is TRBV19 and J usage is TRBJ2-7, with 9 bases matching TRBD1. With V trimmed by 5 bases and J by 7 bases, 18 bases remained unmatched. Per the germline V gene, CDR1 is LNHDA and CDR2 is SQIVND (reference sequence). CDR3 length: 17 residues.

V usage is TRBV11-2 and J usage is TRBJ2-2; unclear D gene. CDR3 length: 15 residues. The germline V and J ends were trimmed by 3 bases and 4 bases, with 12 bases remaining between them. From germline, CDR1 is SGHAT and CDR2 FQNNGV. CDR3 residues: CASSFRDFPTGELFF. The CDR3 DNA reads TGTGCCAGCAGCTTTAGAGACTTTCCCACCGGGGAGCTGTTTTTT.

The chain has TRBV6-5 and TRBJ1-6, with D possibly matching TRBD1 (6 bases). Trimming pared 5 bases from V and 12 bases from J, leaving 14 bases between. From germline, CDR1 is MNHEY and CDR2 SVGAGI. CDR3 length: 13 amino acids. Here the CDR3 DNA reads TGTGCCAGCAGTACTACAGGGTTTCAACCCCTCCACTTT. It specifies CASSTTGFQPLHF.

The V gene is TRBV7-8, the J gene TRBJ2-6; 9 nucleotides align to TRBD1. The junction had 5 bases not matched to a gene; V was cut back by 5 bases and J by 0 bases. The CDR3 has 17 residues. The germline V gene has CDR1 SGHVS and CDR2 FQNEAQ. The CDR3 loop reads CASSPGQGNSGANVLTF. The CDR3 DNA follows: TGTGCCAGCAGCCCCGGACAGGGGAACTCTGGGGCCAACGTCCTGACTTTC.

The CDR3 reads CASSGGGIANQPQHF. The CDR3 nucleotides are TGTGCCAGCAGTGGGGGGGGGATCGCCAATCAGCCCCAGCATTTT. This chain connects TRBV28 to TRBJ1-5; D might be TRBD1 (5 bases). The CDR3 is 15 residues long. Deletions cut 5 bases from V and 3 bases from J, with 14 bases between. Germline CDR1 is MDHEN and CDR2 is SYDVKM.

The genes are TRBV10-1 and TRBJ2-3; D is unclear. The V end lost 0 bases, the J end lost 4 bases, and 11 bases lay between the germline ends. The CDR3 covers 15 residues. From germline, CDR1 is WNHNN and CDR2 SYGVQD (reference sequence). For the CDR3, the DNA is TGCGCCAGCAGTGAGTCGGCGAGCCGAGCAGATACGCAGTATTTT. Its translation is CASSESASRADTQYF.

This sequence joins TRBV5-3 and TRBJ1-1; D not certain. TRBV5-3 has ORF status, its function being uncertain. Trimming pared 1 base from V and 0 bases from J, leaving 4 bases between. The CDR3 runs 13 residues. The CDR3 DNA sequence: TGTGCCAGAAGCTTGACCGTGAACACTGAAGCTTTCTTT. Its translation: CARSLTVNTEAFF.

This sequence joins TRBV7-9 and TRBJ2-7; D is perhaps TRBD2 (6 bases). V shed 5 bases and J shed 2 bases, with 10 bases lying between them. The germline gives CDR1 SEHNR, CDR2 FQNEAQ (reference sequence). This CDR3 comprises 13 residues. The CDR3 region has the DNA TGTGCCAGCAGCCCGGGACTTACCTACGAGCAGTACTTC. It codes for CASSPGLTYEQYF. Variable domain in full (rest from reference TRBV7-9 and TRBJ2-7): DTGVSQNPRHKITKRGQNVTFRCDPISEHNRLYWYRQTLGQGPEFLTYFQNEAQLEKSRLLSDRFSAERPKGSFSTLEIQRTEQGDSAMYLCASSPGLTYEQYFGPGTRLTVT.

J is TRBJ1-4 and V is TRBV13; no clear D gene. Germline loops: CDR1 PRHDT, CDR2 FYEKMQ (reference sequence). CDR3 length: 14 residues. V lost 6 bases to trimming and J lost 4 bases, with 12 bases between them. In nucleotides, the CDR3 is TGTGCCAGCAGTGATTCAGCATTTAATGAAAAACTGTTTTTT. Residues: CASSDSAFNEKLFF.

This sequence joins TRBV7-9 and TRBJ1-4; 7 nucleotides match TRBD1. V dropped 6 bases and J dropped 5; count of bases not matched to a gene: 12. The CDR3 length is 16 residues. Per germline, CDR1 SEHNR and CDR2 FQNEAQ (reference sequence). The DNA for the CDR3 is TGTGCCAGCAGGTCCGGGACAGAAGACCGAAATGAAAAACTGTTTTTT. Translation gives CASRSGTEDRNEKLFF. Filled out from reference TRBV7-9 and TRBJ1-4, the complete variable domain reads DTGVSQNPRHKITKRGQNVTFRCDPISEHNRLYWYRQTLGQGPEFLTYFQNEAQLEKSRLLSDRFSAERPKGSFSTLEIQRTEQGDSAMYLCASRSGTEDRNEKLFFGSGTQLSVL.

Concerning this clone itself: No DNA is shown, since the ends of the CDR3 on it are uncertain; the CDR3 is the one TCRdb lists. The gene calls are TRBV1 and TRBJ2-7; TRBD2, the D gene given by the table, was not confirmed from the DNA. TRBV1 is a recognized pseudogene. The CDR3 totals 15 residues, both ends included. The chain's CDR3 is CTSKLWGRGIYEQYF.

The rearrangement uses TRBV11-2 and TRBJ2-1; 7 bases agree with TRBD1. This CDR3 contains 15 residues. Germline V gene lookup returns CDR1 SGHAT and CDR2 FQNNGV. Germline trimming cut 5 bases from V and 4 bases from J; bases unmatched to any gene: 8. This CDR3 reads CASSERQGEYNEQFF. Here the CDR3 DNA reads TGTGCCAGCAGCGAGCGACAGGGTGAGTACAATGAGCAGTTCTTC.

DNA of the CDR3: TGTGCCAGCAGCTACAGGGAATATAGCAATCAGCCCCAGCATTTT. Translating gives CASSYREYSNQPQHF. The chain has TRBV5-5 and TRBJ1-5, with D tentatively TRBD1 (6 bases). This CDR3 comprises 15 residues. The germline CDR1 and CDR2 sequences are SGHKS and YYEKEE (reference sequence). V was cut by 3 bases and J by 0 bases, with 10 bases left in between.

This clone was seen just once. The chain combines TRBV28 with TRBJ1-5; D not resolved. Germline lookup yields CDR1 MDHEN and CDR2 SYDVKM. The CDR3 length is 12 residues. Trimming pared 5 bases from V and 5 bases from J, leaving 7 bases between. The CDR3 loop reads CASSRIDQPQHF. The CDR3 coding sequence is TGTGCCAGCAGTCGGATTGATCAGCCCCAGCATTTT. The whole variable domain, remainder taken from reference TRBV28 and TRBJ1-5, is DVKVTQSSRYLVKRTGEKVFLECVQDMDHENMFWYRQDPGLGLRLIYFSYDVKMKEKGDIPEGYSVSREKKERFSLILESASTNQTSMYLCASSRIDQPQHFGDGTRLSIL.

This chain joins TRBV7-8 and TRBJ1-1, with 10 bases that match TRBD1. This CDR3 comprises 15 residues. The trim removed 2 bases at V and 3 bases at J, leaving 3 bases unmatched. Germline CDR1 and CDR2: SGHVS and FQNEAQ. CDR3 nucleotide sequence: TGTGCCAGCAGCTTAAGGGGGACAGGGGACACTGAAGCTTTCTTT. Its translation is CASSLRGTGDTEAFF.

The chain is built from TRBV19 and TRBJ1-6, with a weak D call TRBD1 (5 bases). The CDR3 runs 12 residues. Germline CDR1 is LNHDA and CDR2 is SQIVND (reference sequence). V was trimmed by 5 bases and J by 6 bases, leaving 5 bases between them. The CDR3 is CASSQGNSPLHF. For the CDR3, the DNA is TGTGCCAGTAGTCAGGGTAATTCACCCCTCCACTTT.

The rearrangement uses TRBV6-5 and TRBJ1-1; D is uncertain. The CDR3 runs to 15 residues. The ends were cut back, 6 bases at V and 4 bases at J, with 18 bases in the middle. In germline, CDR1 is MNHEY, CDR2 SVGAGI. CDR3 region: CASSPQTNSGTEAFF. As DNA, the CDR3 is TGTGCCAGCAGCCCCCAAACGAATTCGGGCACTGAAGCTTTCTTT.

V is TRBV5-1 and J is TRBJ1-3; D not certain. The ends were cut back, 0 bases at V and 4 bases at J, with 8 bases in the middle. This CDR3 is 14 amino acids long. In germline, CDR1 is SGHRS, CDR2 YFSETQ. The CDR3 DNA sequence: TGCGCCAGCAGCTTGGATCTACGAGGAAACACCATATATTTT. Its protein is CASSLDLRGNTIYF.

The chain recombines TRBV7-3 with TRBJ2-1; unclear D gene. Trimming cost V 4 bases and J 5 bases, with 9 bases left between them. The CDR3 extends over 13 amino acids. Germline V gene lookup returns CDR1 SGHTA and CDR2 FQGTGA. The CDR3 DNA reads TGTGCCAGCAGCTCAATGTGGAACAATGAGCAGTTCTTC. It translates to CASSSMWNNEQFF. The complete variable domain, with remaining parts taken from reference TRBV7-3 and TRBJ2-1, reads GAGVSQTPSNKVTEKGKYVELRCDPISGHTALYWYRQSLGQGPEFLIYFQGTGAADDSGLPNDRFFAVRPEGSVSTLKIQRTERGDSAVYLCASSSMWNNEQFFGPGTRLTVL.